Each of the 22 T cell receptor beta chains below was sequenced from the same sample in a study of T-cell memory formation after mild COVID-19. A single record per CDR3 protein comes from TCRdb applying MiXCR to the 5' RACE reads. The profile shows 250,000 to 350,000 distinct CDR3 sequences, less than 20% of them singletons. Sequencing used PBMCs or a T cell subset sorted from them (not recorded which). These receptor sequences come from a man aged 18 to 29 who had mild COVID-19 (a few samples of this study predate the infection). Cell type and time point are not known.

The V and J genes are TRBV5-1 and TRBJ2-7; 8 positions match TRBD2. The CDR3 loop spans 12 amino acids. Germline V gene sequence: CDR1 SGHRS, CDR2 YFSETQ. V gave up 4 bases and J gave up 5 bases; unmatched junction bases: 2. The CDR3 region has the DNA TGCGCCAGCAGCCGGGAGGGCCACGAGCAGTACTTC. Its protein is CASSREGHEQYF.

This clonotype has more than one count but fewer than ten. The chain is built from TRBV20-1 and TRBJ2-3, with 10 bases matching TRBD1. The CDR3 has 15 residues. The germline CDR1 and CDR2 sequences are DFQATT and SNEGSKA (reference sequence). The ends lost 0 bases at V and 6 bases at J; junction bases unmatched: 6. In nucleotides, the CDR3 is TGCAGTGCTAGAGATGACAGGGGGCGCAGGGATACGCAGTATTTT. It is translated as CSARDDRGRRDTQYF.

J is TRBJ1-4 and V is TRBV4-3; D is perhaps TRBD1 (5 bases). V lost 0 bases and J lost 3, with 8 bases in between. From germline, CDR1 is LGHNA and CDR2 YSLEER. This CDR3 is 15 amino acids long. CDR3 protein: CASSQDRAPNEKLFF. The CDR3 DNA follows: TGCGCCAGCAGCCAAGACAGGGCCCCTAATGAAAAACTGTTTTTT.

The chain carries TRBV11-2 and TRBJ2-6; tentatively, D is TRBD1 (7 bases). V lost 3 bases to trimming and J lost 10 bases, with 10 bases between them. Germline assignment: CDR1 SGHAT and CDR2 FQNNGV. CDR3 length: 13 residues. CDR3 region: CASSFQGGNVLTF. DNA of the CDR3: TGTGCCAGCAGCTTTCAGGGGGGTAACGTCCTGACTTTC. Looking up the rest from reference TRBV11-2 and TRBJ2-6 gives the full variable domain: EAGVAQSPRYKIIEKRQSVAFWCNPISGHATLYWYQQILGQGPKLLIQFQNNGVVDDSQLPKDRFSAERLKGVDSTLKIQPAKLEDSAVYLCASSFQGGNVLTFGAGSRLTVL.

This clonotype appeared a few times. The chain joins TRBV7-6 to TRBJ2-7, with 7 positions matching TRBD2. The CDR3 runs 16 residues. CDR1 is SGHVS, CDR2 FNYEAQ, per germline. The J segment lost 3 bases and the V segment lost 3 bases, leaving 11 bases of the junction unmatched. The CDR3 reads CASSFQVGGGNYEQYF. The CDR3 DNA is TGTGCCAGCAGCTTCCAGGTTGGGGGGGGGAACTACGAGCAGTACTTC.

The chain uses TRBV2 and TRBJ1-5, with TRBD1 identical over 7 bases. Unmatched junction bases numbered 9, after V lost 9 bases and J lost 7 bases. CDR3 length equals 13 residues. Looked up from germline, CDR1 is SNHLY and CDR2 is FYNNEI. The CDR3 sequence is CASETGRGQPQHF. CDR3 DNA: TGTGCCAGTGAGACAGGGCGGGGACAGCCCCAGCATTTT.

V is TRBV12-3 or TRBV12-4 and J is TRBJ1-1; 8 positions match TRBD1. V shed 5 bases and J 3 bases; nucleotides not matched to a gene: 8. CDR3 length: 15 amino acids. In DNA, the CDR3 is TGTGCCAGCAGTATAAGACAGGGGTCGGACACTGAAGCTTTCTTT. Translating gives CASSIRQGSDTEAFF.

The chain recombines TRBV11-2 with TRBJ1-2; the match to TRBD1 covers 9 bases. CDR1 and CDR2 from the germline V gene are SGHAT and FQNNGV. This CDR3 spans 13 amino acids. J was trimmed by 8 bases and V by 5 bases; bases with no gene match: 6. CDR3 coding DNA: TGTGCCAGCAGCCCCCGGACAGGGGTCGGCTACACCTTC. Protein product: CASSPRTGVGYTF.

This clonotype was detected a few times. The V and J genes are TRBV10-3 and TRBJ1-2; the match to TRBD1 covers 10 bases. Germline V CDR1 and CDR2: ENHRY, SYGVKD. The CDR3 sequence is 11 residues long. The ends lost 11 bases at V and 7 bases at J; junction bases unmatched: 4. The CDR3 loop is CALGQGVGYTF. The CDR3 bases are TGTGCCCTAGGACAGGGGGTTGGCTACACCTTC.

This clonotype was picked up one time. The V and J genes are TRBV12-3 or TRBV12-4 and TRBJ2-5; 9 positions match TRBD1. Trimming at V came to 6 bases and at J to 2 bases, leaving 4 bases not matched to a gene. This CDR3 has 14 amino acids. CDR3 nucleotides: TGTGCCAGCAGCAAGGGACAGGGACAAGAGACCCAGTACTTC. This gives the protein CASSKGQGQETQYF.

This clonotype was observed a handful of times. V and J are TRBV15 and TRBJ2-1, with 7 bases that match TRBD2. V lost 0 bases and J lost 7; bases outside the gene matches: 3. CDR3 length equals 14 residues. Germline V gene data show CDR1 as LNHNV and CDR2 as YYDKDF (reference sequence). CDR3 DNA: TGTGCCACCAGCAGAGATCCAGCGGGGAATGAGCAGTTCTTC. This translates into CATSRDPAGNEQFF. The entire variable domain, with the rest obtained from reference TRBV15 and TRBJ2-1, is as follows: DAMVIQNPRYQVTQFGKPVTLSCSQTLNHNVMYWYQQKSSQAPKLLFHYYDKDFNNEADTPDNFQSRRPNTSFCFLDIRSPGLGDTAMYLCATSRDPAGNEQFFGPGTRLTVL.

This clonotype was detected many times. The CDR3 spells CASSLSGPRYEQYV. CDR3 DNA: TGTGCCAGCTCACTGTCCGGGCCCCGCTACGAGCAGTACGTC. This chain links TRBV18 with TRBJ2-7; D unclear. CDR1 KGHSH and CDR2 LQKENI come from the germline V gene. Trimming stripped 4 bases from V and 3 bases from J, with 13 bases between. This CDR3 region has 14 residues.

Ten or more counts support this clonotype. The V gene is TRBV9, the J gene TRBJ2-1; D ambiguous. Trimming took off 0 bases at V and 1 base at J, with 14 bases between the two ends. This CDR3 has 17 amino acids. Germline V gene sequence: CDR1 SGDLS, CDR2 YYNGEE. DNA for the CDR3: TGTGCCAGCAGCGTAGGATCGGCAGGTGGTTCCTACAATGAGCAGTTCTTC. Its protein is CASSVGSAGGSYNEQFF. Full variable domain (remainder filled in from reference TRBV9 and TRBJ2-1): DSGVTQTPKHLITATGQRVTLRCSPRSGDLSVYWYQQSLDQGLQFLIQYYNGEERAKGNILERFSAQQFPDLHSELNLSSLELGDSALYFCASSVGSAGGSYNEQFFGPGTRLTVL.

This clonotype has a handful of counts. V usage is TRBV29-1 and J usage is TRBJ2-7, with D perhaps matching TRBD2 (6 bases). This CDR3 has 10 residues. V was trimmed by 7 bases and J by 5 bases, leaving 9 bases between them. Per germline, CDR1 SQVTM and CDR2 ANQGSEA. The CDR3 protein is CSGGGDEQYV. In DNA, the CDR3 is TGCAGCGGCGGAGGGGACGAGCAGTACGTC.

The chain uses TRBV7-2 and TRBJ1-1; TRBD1 is a possible D gene (5 bases). The CDR3 is 19 amino acids. Trimming took 4 bases from V and 0 from J, leaving 24 bases between them. The germline V gene has CDR1 SGHTA and CDR2 FQGNSA. The CDR3 nucleotides read TGTGCCAGCAGCTGGGAGGTAGCAGGGAGGATCGGGGTGAACACTGAAGCTTTCTTT. Translating it yields CASSWEVAGRIGVNTEAFF.

This sequence joins TRBV6-1 and TRBJ1-6; possibly TRBD1 for D (5 bases). Per germline, CDR1 MNHNS and CDR2 SASEGT. This CDR3 has 16 amino acids. The V end was cut by 4 bases, the J end by 3 bases, with 13 bases between. For the CDR3, the DNA is TGTGCCAGCAGTGTTACTAGACAGCTCTATAATTCACCCCTCCACTTT. Encoded protein: CASSVTRQLYNSPLHF.

The chain is built from TRBV4-1 and TRBJ1-2; no clear D gene. Trimming shortened V by 4 bases and J by 6 bases, and 12 bases separated the two germline ends. Germline-derived CDR1 and CDR2 are MGHRA and YSYEKL. The CDR3 totals 13 residues. As DNA, the CDR3 is TGCGCCAGCAGCCCTCTCCCCCAGAATGGCTACACCTTC. This gives the protein CASSPLPQNGYTF.

This clonotype appeared a few times. The DNA for the CDR3 is TGCAGCGGGGGTGACAGGGGAGACCACGAGCAGTACTTC. This sequence encodes CSGGDRGDHEQYF. The chain has TRBV29-1 and TRBJ2-7; 8 nucleotides line up with TRBD1. From germline, CDR1 is SQVTM and CDR2 ANQGSEA. V lost 7 bases, J lost 5 bases, and 10 bases stayed unmatched. This CDR3 contains 13 residues.

The V and J genes are TRBV4-1 and TRBJ2-1; maybe TRBD2 (6 bases). CDR1 MGHRA and CDR2 YSYEKL come from the germline V gene. Trimming removed 4 bases from V and 5 bases from J, with 12 bases in between. The CDR3 extends over 14 amino acids. Here the CDR3 reads CASSLPGLNNEQFF. The CDR3 DNA is TGCGCCAGCAGCCTACCAGGACTAAACAATGAGCAGTTCTTC.

V gene TRBV29-1 combines with J gene TRBJ1-5, with D unresolved. CDR1 and CDR2 (germline): SQVTM, ANQGSEA. CDR3 length: 12 amino acids. Trimming removed 0 bases at V and 3 bases at J, with 3 bases between. In DNA, the CDR3 is TGCAGCGTTGAAGAACCCAATCAGCCCCAGCATTTT. As protein: CSVEEPNQPQHF.

The chain links TRBV18 to TRBJ1-4; D not certain. CDR3 length: 12 amino acids. Trimming took off 3 bases at V and 8 bases at J, with 7 bases between the two ends. Germline V gene data show CDR1 as KGHSH and CDR2 as LQKENI. The DNA of the CDR3 is TGTGCCAGCTCACCCTTTACGGAAAAACTGTTTTTT. As protein: CASSPFTEKLFF.

This clonotype turned up a few times. V usage is TRBV5-1 and J usage is TRBJ2-2, with D tentatively TRBD1 (5 bases). V lost 3 bases and J lost 5, with 14 bases in between. Germline CDR1 SGHRS, CDR2 YFSETQ. This CDR3 region has 15 residues. CDR3 in amino acids: CASSSRVGQTGELFF. The CDR3 nucleotides are TGCGCCAGCAGCTCCCGTGTGGGGCAAACCGGGGAGCTGTTTTTT.